Listed below are T cell receptor beta chains from one sample, sequenced in a study of T-cell reconstitution after alpha-beta-depleted transplantation in children. TCRdb processed the PCR reads anew with MiXCR; each CDR3 protein has one entry. The sample has roughly 200,000 distinct CDR3 sequences; 6.6% are singletons. Sequencing used PBMCs, obtained before TCRalphabeta/CD19-depleted stem cell transplant. All receptors come from a boy aged 2 to 10 with acute lymphoblastic leukemia, due to receive a stem cell transplant. Each CDR3 is given without its conserved first and last residue.

v_call	j_call	cdr3_aa
TRBV28	TRBJ2-4	ASTWGGGVAKNIQY
TRBV7-2	TRBJ1-6	ASSWNREGNSPLH
TRBV5-1	TRBJ2-3	ASSFRRERSTDTQY
TRBV12-3/TRBV12-4	TRBJ2-1	ASSPLAGGLLGQF
TRBV11-2	TRBJ2-3	ASSPDSIMDTQY
TRBV4-2	TRBJ2-5	ASSRGLAGGQETQY
TRBV30	TRBJ2-4	AWGPGTLAKNIQY
TRBV28	TRBJ1-5	ASNLEVSNQPQH
TRBV28	TRBJ2-3	ASSLGESSTDTQY
TRBV7-9	TRBJ2-5	ASSLVFSETQY
TRBV6-5	TRBJ1-5	ASSYSRDSNQPQH
TRBV27	TRBJ2-7	ASRGAGTGAYEQY
TRBV27	TRBJ2-1	ASSLGEDEQF
TRBV11-1	TRBJ1-3	ASSLFEGHGNTIY
TRBV6-2/TRBV6-3	TRBJ2-7	ASSPDSLLNEQY
TRBV28	TRBJ2-7	ASTGGQAYEQY
TRBV11-2	TRBJ2-1	ASSFTQGAKLTRADNEQF
TRBV20-1	TRBJ2-1	RASGIRNEQF
TRBV29-1	TRBJ2-1	SVEDYNNEQF
TRBV6-2/TRBV6-3	TRBJ2-3	ASSYETGTSGGSSTDTQY
TRBV12-3/TRBV12-4	TRBJ2-2	ASSFRETGELF
TRBV28	TRBJ2-1	ASSSARGYSYNEQF
TRBV7-8	TRBJ2-5	ASRPRSGTRGRETQY
TRBV20-1	TRBJ2-3	SARAPREPGDTQY
TRBV28	TRBJ2-7	ASRPDRAGYEQY
TRBV6-4	TRBJ2-3	ASSGGRSTDTQY
TRBV28	TRBJ2-3	ASSLRDSPSTDTQY
TRBV29-1	TRBJ1-5	SVGDRNQPQH
TRBV6-4	TRBJ2-2	ASSEVGGTGELF
TRBV27	TRBJ1-1	ASGGSSTEAF
TRBV2	TRBJ2-1	ASNERDRGMNEQF
TRBV12-3/TRBV12-4	TRBJ2-7	ASSPTWPSGSYEQY
TRBV25-1	TRBJ1-1	ASSKGGGTYTEAF
TRBV20-1	TRBJ2-1	SASDRDRGHNEQF
TRBV30	TRBJ2-7	ACYPGDTAYEQY
TRBV7-9	TRBJ1-1	ASSLATGGEEKNAF
TRBV6-5	TRBJ2-5	ASSYQGPQETQY
TRBV7-2	TRBJ1-3	ASSSQTGTGNTIY
TRBV29-1	TRBJ2-7	SVDGLAGGAYEQY
TRBV7-8	TRBJ1-5	ASSLRRGGQPQH
TRBV12-3/TRBV12-4	TRBJ1-5	ASSKGARQPQH